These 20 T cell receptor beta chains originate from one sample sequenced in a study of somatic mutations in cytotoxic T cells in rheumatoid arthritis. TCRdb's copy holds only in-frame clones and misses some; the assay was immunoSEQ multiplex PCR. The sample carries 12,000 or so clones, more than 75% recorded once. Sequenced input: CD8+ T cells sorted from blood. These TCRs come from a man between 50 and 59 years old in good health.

The DNA of the CDR3 is TGCAGTGCTAGTGGGACAGCCGAGCAGTACGTC. Residues: CSASGTAEQYV. The chain employs TRBV20-1 and TRBJ2-7; 7 bases agree with TRBD1. Looked up from germline, CDR1 is DFQATT and CDR2 is SNEGSKA (reference sequence). V lost 3 bases, J lost 6 bases, and 2 bases stayed unmatched. This CDR3 has 11 amino acids.

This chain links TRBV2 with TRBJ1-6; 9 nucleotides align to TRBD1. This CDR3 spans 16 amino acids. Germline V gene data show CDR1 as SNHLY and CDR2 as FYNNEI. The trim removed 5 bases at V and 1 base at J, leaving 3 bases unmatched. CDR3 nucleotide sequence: TGTGCCAGCAGTATGACAGGGGGGTCCTATAATTCACCCCTCCACTTT. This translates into CASSMTGGSYNSPLHF.

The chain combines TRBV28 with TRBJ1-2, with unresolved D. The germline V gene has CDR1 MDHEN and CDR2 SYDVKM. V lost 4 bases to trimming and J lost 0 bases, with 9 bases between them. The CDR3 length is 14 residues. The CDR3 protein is CASSSRWSNYGYTF. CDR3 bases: TGTGCCAGCAGTTCCCGGTGGTCTAACTATGGCTACACCTTC.

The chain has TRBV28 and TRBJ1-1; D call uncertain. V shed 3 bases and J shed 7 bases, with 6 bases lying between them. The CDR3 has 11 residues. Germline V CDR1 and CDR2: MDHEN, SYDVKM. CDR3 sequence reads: CASSFGDEAFF. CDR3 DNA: TGTGCCAGCAGTTTCGGGGATGAAGCTTTCTTT.

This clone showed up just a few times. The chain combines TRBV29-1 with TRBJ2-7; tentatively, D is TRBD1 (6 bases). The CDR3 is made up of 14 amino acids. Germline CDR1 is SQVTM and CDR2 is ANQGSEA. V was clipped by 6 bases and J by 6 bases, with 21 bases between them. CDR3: CSVKGHRDTSEQYF. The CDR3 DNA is TGCAGCGTGAAGGGACACCGAGATACCTCCGAGCAGTACTTC.

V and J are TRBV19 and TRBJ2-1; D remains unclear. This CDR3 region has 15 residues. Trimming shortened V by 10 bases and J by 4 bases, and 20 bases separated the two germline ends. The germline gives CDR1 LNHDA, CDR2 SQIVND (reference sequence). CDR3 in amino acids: CAISLNSGLYNEQFF. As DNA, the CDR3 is TGTGCCATTTCACTAAACTCGGGCCTATACAATGAGCAGTTCTTC.

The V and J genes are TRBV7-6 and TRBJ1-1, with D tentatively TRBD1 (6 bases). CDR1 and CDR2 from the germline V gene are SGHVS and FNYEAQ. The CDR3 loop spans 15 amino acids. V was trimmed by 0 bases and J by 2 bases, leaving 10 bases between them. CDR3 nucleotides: TGTGCCAGCAGCTTAGCGGACAGAATAAACACTGAAGCTTTCTTT. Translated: CASSLADRINTEAFF.

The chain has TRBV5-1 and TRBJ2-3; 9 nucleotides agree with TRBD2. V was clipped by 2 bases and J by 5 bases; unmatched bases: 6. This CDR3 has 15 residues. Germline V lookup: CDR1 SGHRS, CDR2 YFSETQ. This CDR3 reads CASSFPAGGQDTQYF. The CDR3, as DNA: TGCGCCAGCAGCTTCCCAGCGGGAGGTCAAGATACGCAGTATTTT.

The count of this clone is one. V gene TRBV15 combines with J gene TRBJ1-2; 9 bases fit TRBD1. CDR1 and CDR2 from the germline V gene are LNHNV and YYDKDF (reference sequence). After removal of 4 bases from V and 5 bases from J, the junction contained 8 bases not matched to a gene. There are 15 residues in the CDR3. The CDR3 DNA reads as TGTGCCACCAGCACACTATCCGGGACAGGGTATGGCTACACCTTC. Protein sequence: CATSTLSGTGYGYTF.

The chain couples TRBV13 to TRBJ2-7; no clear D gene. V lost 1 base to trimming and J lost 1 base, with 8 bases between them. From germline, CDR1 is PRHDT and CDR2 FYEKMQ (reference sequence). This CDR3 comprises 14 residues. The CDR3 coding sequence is TGTGCCAGCAGCTTAGCTTCAGCGTCCTACGAGCAGTACGTC. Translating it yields CASSLASASYEQYV.

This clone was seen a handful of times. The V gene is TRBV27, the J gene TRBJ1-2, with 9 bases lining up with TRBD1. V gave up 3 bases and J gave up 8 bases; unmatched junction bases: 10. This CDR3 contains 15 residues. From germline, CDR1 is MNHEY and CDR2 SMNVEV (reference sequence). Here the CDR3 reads CASSFGARTGDGYTF. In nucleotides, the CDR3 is TGTGCCAGCAGTTTTGGGGCGAGGACAGGGGACGGCTACACCTTC.

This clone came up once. CDR3 loop: CASSSPSSGGSSTDTQYF. CDR3 in DNA: TGTGCCAGCAGCTCGCCGTCTAGCGGGGGGTCGAGCACAGATACGCAGTATTTT. V and J are TRBV7-2 and TRBJ2-3; 11 bases are shared with TRBD2. J was trimmed by 0 bases and V by 4 bases; bases with no gene match: 9. Germline assignment: CDR1 SGHTA and CDR2 FQGNSA. This CDR3 has 18 residues.

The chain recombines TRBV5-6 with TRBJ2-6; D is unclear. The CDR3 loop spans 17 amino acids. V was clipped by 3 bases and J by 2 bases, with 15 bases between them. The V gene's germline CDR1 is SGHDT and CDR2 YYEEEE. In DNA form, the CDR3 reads TGTGCCAGCAGCTCCCGTCTAGGGAATACTGGGGCCAACGTCCTGACTTTC. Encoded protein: CASSSRLGNTGANVLTF.

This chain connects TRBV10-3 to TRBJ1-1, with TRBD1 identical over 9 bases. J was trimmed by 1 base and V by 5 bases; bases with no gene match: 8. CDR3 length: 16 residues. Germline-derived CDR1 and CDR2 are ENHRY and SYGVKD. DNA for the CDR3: TGTGCCATCAGTCTGGGACAGGGAAGGGAGAACACTGAAGCTTTCTTT. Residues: CAISLGQGRENTEAFF.

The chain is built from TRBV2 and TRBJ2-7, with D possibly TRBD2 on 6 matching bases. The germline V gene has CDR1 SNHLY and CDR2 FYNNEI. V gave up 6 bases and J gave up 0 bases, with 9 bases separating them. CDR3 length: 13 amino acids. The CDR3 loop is CASSRGLSYEQYV. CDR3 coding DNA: TGTGCCAGCAGCCGGGGACTCTCCTACGAGCAGTACGTC.

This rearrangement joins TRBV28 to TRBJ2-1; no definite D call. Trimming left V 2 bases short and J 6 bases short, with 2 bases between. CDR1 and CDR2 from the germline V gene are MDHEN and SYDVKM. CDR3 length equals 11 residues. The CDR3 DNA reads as TGTGCCAGCAGTTTAACCAATGAGCAGTTCTTC. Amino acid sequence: CASSLTNEQFF.

The CDR3 loop is CASSERAGGPSTGELFF. As DNA, the CDR3 is TGTGCCAGCAGTGAAAGAGCGGGGGGGCCGAGCACCGGGGAGCTGTTTTTT. The chain uses TRBV2 and TRBJ2-2; 10 bases map to TRBD2. J was trimmed by 4 bases and V by 2 bases; bases with no gene match: 7. The CDR3 consists of 17 residues. In germline, CDR1 is SNHLY, CDR2 FYNNEI.

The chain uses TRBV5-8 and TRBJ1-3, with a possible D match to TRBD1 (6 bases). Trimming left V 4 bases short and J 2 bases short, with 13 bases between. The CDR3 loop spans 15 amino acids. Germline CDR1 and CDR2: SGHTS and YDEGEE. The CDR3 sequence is CASSPGVGAGNTIYF. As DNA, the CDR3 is TGTGCCAGCAGCCCAGGGGTTGGGGCTGGAAACACCATATATTTT.

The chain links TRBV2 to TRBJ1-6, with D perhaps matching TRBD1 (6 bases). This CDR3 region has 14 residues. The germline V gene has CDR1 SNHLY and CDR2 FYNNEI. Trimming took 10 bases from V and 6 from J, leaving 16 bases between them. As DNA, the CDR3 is TGTGCCAACAGGGTAGGGGGGATTAATTCACCCCTCCACTTT. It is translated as CANRVGGINSPLHF.

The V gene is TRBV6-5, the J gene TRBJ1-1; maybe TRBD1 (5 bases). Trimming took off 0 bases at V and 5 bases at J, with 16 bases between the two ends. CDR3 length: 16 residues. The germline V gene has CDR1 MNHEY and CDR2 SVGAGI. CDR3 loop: CASSYSSPGIGTEAFF. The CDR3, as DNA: TGTGCCAGCAGTTACTCCAGCCCAGGGATTGGGACTGAAGCTTTCTTT.